The T cell receptor beta chain under discussion was sequenced for a study of blood T cell repertoires in COVID-19. Whole-study context: The analysed material was cDNA or gDNA that came from T cells, B-cell-depleted T cells, or PBMCs.

A PCR-confirmed or clinician-diagnosed COVID-19 case had contacted exposed participants within 2 weeks of entry. The CDR3 totals 13 residues. V was trimmed by 4 bases and J by 1 base, leaving 9 bases between them. The germline V gene has CDR1 SGHRS and CDR2 YFSETQ. The authors' processing: Nucleated cell number was recorded as an estimate derived from reference gene primer amplification. TCRdb keeps only in-frame clones here, not all; method: immunoSEQ multiplex PCR. The V and J calls and clone size come from that table; D and trimming were worked out from the DNA. The table records 350,000 or so clones, approximately 91% of them present only once.

Sequencing was carried out using PBMCs or T cells enriched from blood (not recorded which). The rearrangement links TRBV5-1 to TRBJ2-7; D is perhaps TRBD2 (6 bases). The sequence was collected from a woman in her twenties or thirties who had been exposed to COVID-19. CDR3 nucleotides: TGCGCCAGCAGCGGCGGGGTTTCCTACGAGCAGTACTTC. Encoded protein: CASSGGVSYEQYF.